This T cell receptor beta chain was recorded in a study of blood T cell repertoires in COVID-19. Study at large: Both acute and convalescent COVID-19 samples were obtained from the United States, Italy and Spain. PBMCs, B-cell-depleted T cells, or T cells provided the cDNA or gDNA that made up the material.

In the authors' methods: Cell counts per sample came from amplifying reference gene primers. Method: immunoSEQ multiplex PCR; TCRdb's copy keeps in-frame clones and lacks some. V and J calls and clone size are those listed in that table; D and trimming were worked out from the DNA. Of over 90,000 clones listed, almost 85% were seen once; the top ten hold around 10%. After removal of 3 bases from V and 2 bases from J, the junction contained 10 bases not matched to a gene. CDR1 and CDR2 from the germline V gene are KGHSH and LQKENI. The CDR3 sequence is 18 residues long. This rearrangement joins TRBV18 to TRBJ2-2; 9 nucleotides match TRBD1. The sequence came from a man aged 35 to 55 with active or convalescent COVID-19. Material: peripheral blood. CDR3 sequence: CASSPRAPGQGNTGELFF. The CDR3 DNA is TGTGCCAGCTCACCGAGGGCCCCGGGACAGGGTAACACCGGGGAGCTGTTTTTT.